This is a list of T cell receptor beta chains from one sample in a study of early stage breast cancer tumors. Profiling relied on immunoSEQ multiplex PCR, and the TCRdb table lists in-frame clones only, not all of them. In the table there are around 78,000 clones, roughly 80% of which are singletons. Specimen: blood. These receptor sequences come from a person aged 55 to 75 with breast cancer. Each CDR3 is given with its conserved first and last residue. A D gene is named only where the DNA matches it firmly. Some rows mark clone size as missing; the rest say once, few, many or name a class of expanded clone.

>TRBD1|NA|TRBJ1-3|TRBV29-1
TGCAGCGCTGAAGGGACAGGGGAAAACACCATATATTTT
CSAEGTGENTIYF
>NA|NA|TRBJ2-1|TRBV27
TGTGCCAGCGCCGGGGTTTACAATGAGCAGTTCTTC
CASAGVYNEQFF
>NA|once|TRBJ1-2|TRBV5-5
TGTGCCAGCAACCCGGGAGGGGACTATGGCTACACCTTC
CASNPGGDYGYTF
>TRBD1|once|TRBJ2-5|TRBV2
TGTGCCAGCAAGGTCTCAGGGGGTAGCGAGACCCAGTACTTC
CASKVSGGSETQYF
>TRBD1|NA|TRBJ2-7|TRBV5-4
TGTGCCAGCAGCTTGGGGACAGGGGGCCCCTACGAGCAGTACTTC
CASSLGTGGPYEQYF
>NA|NA|TRBJ2-7|TRBV11-2
TGTGCCAGCAGCTTAGTGACAGGTGCGCGGGATGAGCAGTACTTC
CASSLVTGARDEQYF
>TRBD2|once|TRBJ2-3|TRBV10-3
TGTGCCATCAGTGAGGGGGGACTAGCGGGAGCAGATACGCAGTATTTT
CAISEGGLAGADTQYF
>TRBD1|NA|TRBJ2-7|TRBV5-4
TGTGCCAGCAGCCCGCCGGGACAGGGGTTCTACGAGCAGTACTTC
CASSPPGQGFYEQYF
>TRBD2|few|TRBJ2-3|TRBV7-9
TGTGCCAGCAGCTTCCCGGGACTAGTCGGGATTGAGCGCACAGATACGCAGTATTTT
CASSFPGLVGIERTDTQYF
>TRBD1|NA|TRBJ2-7|TRBV25-1
TGTGCCAGCAGGGACAGGGGGTCCTACGAGCAGTACTTC
CASRDRGSYEQYF
>NA|few|TRBJ2-7|TRBV7-9
TGTGCCAGCAGGGGAGCAGAGGGGCCCCCCTACGAGCAGTACTTC
CASRGAEGPPYEQYF
>NA|NA|TRBJ1-1|TRBV29-1
TGCAGCGTTGACCGAGGCTGGGGCAGGGATGAAGCTTTCTTT
CSVDRGWGRDEAFF
>NA|NA|TRBJ1-6|TRBV5-6
TGTGCCAGCAGCTTGGGTCGTGGGGATTCACCCCTCCACTTT
CASSLGRGDSPLHF
>NA|NA|TRBJ2-5|TRBV10-3
TGTGCCATCAGTGAGTCATGGGTCCAAGAGACCCAGTACTTC
CAISESWVQETQYF
>TRBD2|once|TRBJ2-1|TRBV19
TGTGCCAGTAGTTCCACGGGGGGGCCTAAGGAGCAGTTCTTC
CASSSTGGPKEQFF
>NA|NA|TRBJ1-4|TRBV27
TGTGCCAGCAGTTCAACAACTAATGAAAAACTGTTTTTT
CASSSTTNEKLFF
>NA|few|TRBJ1-5|TRBV27
TGTGCCAGCAGTTTTCGTGGAGCCTATCAGCCCCAGCATTTT
CASSFRGAYQPQHF
>TRBD1|NA|TRBJ1-1|TRBV5-1
TGCGCCAGCAGCTCCGGACAACTGGGACAGGGGGGGACTGAAGCTTTCTTT
CASSSGQLGQGGTEAFF
>NA|few|TRBJ2-3|TRBV11-2
TGTGCCAGCAATTGGGCAGGGACAGATACGCAGTATTTT
CASNWAGTDTQYF
>NA|NA|TRBJ1-1|TRBV5-1
TGCGCCAGCAGCCGCCTTGGGGACCAGAACACTGAAGCTTTCTTT
CASSRLGDQNTEAFF
>NA|NA|TRBJ1-1|TRBV18
TGTGCCAGCTCACCCCATGAGGGTGCGAACACTGAAGCTTTCTTT
CASSPHEGANTEAFF
>NA|NA|TRBJ2-3|TRBV2
TGTGCCAGCAGGACGGGGCCGGCAGATACGCAGTATTTT
CASRTGPADTQYF
>TRBD2|NA|TRBJ2-5|TRBV6-6
TGTGCCAGCGGGGGGGACTCCGCCTTAGGGACCCAGTACTTC
CASGGDSALGTQYF
>TRBD2|NA|TRBJ2-7|TRBV15
TGTGCCACCAGCAGAGATCTCCCCGGACTAGCGGGGGACTCGTACGAGCAGTACTTC
CATSRDLPGLAGDSYEQYF
>NA|NA|TRBJ2-1|TRBV9
TGTGCCAGCAGCGTAGGGGCTCGTAGGGTGCGGGCCGCCCTGGATGAGCAGTTCTTC
CASSVGARRVRAALDEQFF
>NA|NA|TRBJ1-1|TRBV27
TGTGCCAGCAGTCGGTGGGGCACTGAAGCTTTCTTT
CASSRWGTEAFF
>TRBD1|NA|TRBJ1-2|TRBV6-5
TGTGCCAGCAGTTACAACGGACAGGGAGTTGGCTACACCTTC
CASSYNGQGVGYTF
>NA|NA|TRBJ2-2|TRBV6-4
TGTGCCAGCAGTGCTAGCCCTGGGACCGGGGAGCTGTTTTTT
CASSASPGTGELFF
>NA|NA|TRBJ2-1|TRBV4-1
TGCGCCAGCAGCCAAGAGGTGGGGCAAAACAATGAGCAGTTCTTC
CASSQEVGQNNEQFF
>TRBD1|NA|TRBJ2-2|TRBV30
TGTGCCTCGAGTCTTACTTCGACAGGGGGGGCCGGGGAGCTGTTTTTT
CASSLTSTGGAGELFF
>TRBD1|NA|TRBJ2-2|TRBV30
TGTGCCTGGAGCTTCACAGGGGCCGGGGAGCTGTTTTTT
CAWSFTGAGELFF
>TRBD1|NA|TRBJ2-7|TRBV4-2
TGTGCCAGCAGTCGGGACGGGGACAGGGGCGAGCAGTACTTC
CASSRDGDRGEQYF
>NA|NA|TRBJ2-7|TRBV11-2
TGTGCCAGCAGCTTACAGGAGTGGACCGAGCAGTACTTC
CASSLQEWTEQYF
>TRBD2|once|TRBJ2-2|TRBV28
TGTGCCAGCAGCTCCATACTAGCGGGAGGGCCAACGAACACCGGGGAGCTGTTTTTT
CASSSILAGGPTNTGELFF
>NA|NA|TRBJ2-7|TRBV6-5
TGTGCCAGCAGCCCTCGAATTGGCGAGCAGTACTTC
CASSPRIGEQYF
>TRBD2|NA|TRBJ2-1|TRBV7-9
TGTGCCAGCAGCTTAAAGGCTAGCGGAAACAATGAGCAGTTCTTC
CASSLKASGNNEQFF
>NA|NA|TRBJ1-1|TRBV29-1
TGCAGCGTACAACAGGGTACGAACACTGAAGCTTTCTTT
CSVQQGTNTEAFF
>TRBD2|NA|TRBJ2-7|TRBV11-3
TGTGCCATTCCGCCCCTAGCGGCAAGCGAGCAGTACTTC
CAIPPLAASEQYF
>TRBD2|NA|TRBJ2-7|TRBV5-1
TGCGCCAGCAGCAGAGGAGGGGGGGTAGCGGGATCCAACGAGCAGTACTTC
CASSRGGGVAGSNEQYF
>NA|NA|TRBJ2-3|TRBV15
TGTGCCACCAGCCGGAGCGCAGATACGCAGTATTTT
CATSRSADTQYF
>NA|NA|TRBJ2-3|TRBV19
TGTGCCAGTAGTATAGGCGGAGGAAACACAGATACGCAGTATTTT
CASSIGGGNTDTQYF
>NA|NA|TRBJ1-1|TRBV5-4
TGTGCCAGCAGCTCTAAGGGCCGGACGAACACTGAAGCTTTCTTT
CASSSKGRTNTEAFF
>NA|NA|TRBJ2-3|TRBV29-1
TGCAGCGGTGGAAGGGGGAGCACAGATACGCAGTATTTT
CSGGRGSTDTQYF
>TRBD1|NA|TRBJ1-6|TRBV28
TGTGCCAGCAGTTTAAGGACAGGGGGTAATTCACCCCTCCACTTT
CASSLRTGGNSPLHF
>NA|NA|TRBJ1-3|TRBV6-6
TGTGCCAGCAGTTACAGTTCGACCAAGACTGGAAACACCATATATTTT
CASSYSSTKTGNTIYF
>NA|NA|TRBJ2-3|TRBV11-3
TGTGCCAGCAGCTTAGGGGATAGGGGCTCCCCAACAGATACGCAGTATTTT
CASSLGDRGSPTDTQYF
>NA|NA|TRBJ2-1|TRBV7-8
TGTGCCAGCAGCTTAGAAGTTAAGGGTTCCTCCTACAATGAGCAGTTCTTC
CASSLEVKGSSYNEQFF
>NA|NA|TRBJ1-1|TRBV5-4
TGTGCCAGCAGCTTTTCTATCGGGGGGGATGCTGAAGCTTTCTTT
CASSFSIGGDAEAFF
>NA|NA|TRBJ1-4|TRBV5-5
TGTGCCAGCAGCTTGATGGGCTCGGGGGAAAAACTGTTTTTT
CASSLMGSGEKLFF
>NA|once|TRBJ2-5|TRBV2
TGTGCCAGCAGCCTGGGACAAGAAGAGACCCAGTACTTC
CASSLGQEETQYF
>TRBD1|NA|TRBJ2-3|TRBV4-3
TGCGCCAGCAGCCAAGAAGGGACAGGGGGCACAGATACGCAGTATTTT
CASSQEGTGGTDTQYF
>TRBD1|NA|TRBJ1-1|TRBV4-1
TGCGCCAGCAGCCAAGACAGGGGGAGGACTGAAGCTTTCTTT
CASSQDRGRTEAFF
>TRBD2|NA|TRBJ2-7|TRBV30
TGTGCCTGGAATGCAGCGGGAGGAACTTACTCCTACGAGCAGTACTTC
CAWNAAGGTYSYEQYF
>NA|NA|TRBJ2-1|TRBV19
TGTGCCAGTCGGTCGCCTTACAATGAGCAGTTCTTC
CASRSPYNEQFF
>TRBD1|NA|TRBJ1-1|TRBV7-9
TGTGCCAGCAGCTCGGACAGGGTGAACACTGAAGCTTTCTTT
CASSSDRVNTEAFF
>TRBD1|once|TRBJ2-1|TRBV6-1
TGTGCCAGCAGCGGAAGGGACAGGAGCTACAATGAGCAGTTCTTC
CASSGRDRSYNEQFF
>TRBD1|NA|TRBJ2-7|TRBV5-1
TGCGCCAGCAGCTTGGGAGGGACAGGGCTCTACGAGCAGTACTTC
CASSLGGTGLYEQYF